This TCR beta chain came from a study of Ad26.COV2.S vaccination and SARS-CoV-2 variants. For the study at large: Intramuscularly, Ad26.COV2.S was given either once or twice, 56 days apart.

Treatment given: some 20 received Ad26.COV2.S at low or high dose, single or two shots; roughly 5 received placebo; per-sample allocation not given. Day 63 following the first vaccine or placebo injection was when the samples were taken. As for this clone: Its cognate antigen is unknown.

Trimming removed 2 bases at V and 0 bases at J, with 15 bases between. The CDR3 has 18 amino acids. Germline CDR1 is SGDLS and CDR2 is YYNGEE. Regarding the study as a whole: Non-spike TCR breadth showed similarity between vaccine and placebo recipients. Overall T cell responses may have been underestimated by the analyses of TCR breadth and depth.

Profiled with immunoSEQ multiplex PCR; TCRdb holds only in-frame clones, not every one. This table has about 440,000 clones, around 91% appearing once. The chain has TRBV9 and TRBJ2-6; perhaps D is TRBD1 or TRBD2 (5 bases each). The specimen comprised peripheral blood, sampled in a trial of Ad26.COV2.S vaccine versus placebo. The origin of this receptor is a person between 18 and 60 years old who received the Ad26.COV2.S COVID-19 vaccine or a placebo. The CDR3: CASSVPRDVISGANVLTF. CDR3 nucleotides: TGTGCCAGCAGCGTCCCACGGGACGTTATCTCTGGGGCCAACGTCCTGACTTTC.